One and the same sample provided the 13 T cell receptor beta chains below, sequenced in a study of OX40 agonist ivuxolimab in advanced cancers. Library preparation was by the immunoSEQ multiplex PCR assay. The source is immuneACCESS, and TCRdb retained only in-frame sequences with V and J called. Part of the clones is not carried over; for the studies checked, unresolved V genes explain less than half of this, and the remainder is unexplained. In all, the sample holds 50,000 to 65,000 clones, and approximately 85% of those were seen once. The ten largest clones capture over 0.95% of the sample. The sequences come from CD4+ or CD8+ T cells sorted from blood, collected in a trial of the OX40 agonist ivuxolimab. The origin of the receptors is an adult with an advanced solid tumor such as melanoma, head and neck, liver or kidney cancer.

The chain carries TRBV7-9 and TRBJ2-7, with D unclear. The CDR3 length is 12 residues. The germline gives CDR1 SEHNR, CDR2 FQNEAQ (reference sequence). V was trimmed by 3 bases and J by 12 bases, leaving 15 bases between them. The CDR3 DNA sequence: TGTGCCAGCAGCTTGGGTGACTCAGAGACGTACTTC. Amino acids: CASSLGDSETYF. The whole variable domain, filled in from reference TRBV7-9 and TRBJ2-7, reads DTGVSQNPRHKITKRGQNVTFRCDPISEHNRLYWYRQTLGQGPEFLTYFQNEAQLEKSRLLSDRFSAERPKGSFSTLEIQRTEQGDSAMYLCASSLGDSETYFGPGTRLTVT.

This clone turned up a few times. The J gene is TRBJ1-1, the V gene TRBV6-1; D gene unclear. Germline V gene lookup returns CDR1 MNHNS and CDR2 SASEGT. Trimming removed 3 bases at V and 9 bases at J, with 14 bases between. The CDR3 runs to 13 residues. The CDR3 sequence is CASSERQNPKAFF. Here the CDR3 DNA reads TGTGCCAGCAGTGAGAGGCAGAATCCTAAAGCTTTCTTT.

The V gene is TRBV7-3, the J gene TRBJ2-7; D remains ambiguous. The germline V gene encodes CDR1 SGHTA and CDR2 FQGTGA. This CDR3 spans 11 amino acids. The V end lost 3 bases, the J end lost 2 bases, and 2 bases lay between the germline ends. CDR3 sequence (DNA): TGTGCCAGCAGCTTCACCTACGAGCAGTACTTC. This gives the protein CASSFTYEQYF.

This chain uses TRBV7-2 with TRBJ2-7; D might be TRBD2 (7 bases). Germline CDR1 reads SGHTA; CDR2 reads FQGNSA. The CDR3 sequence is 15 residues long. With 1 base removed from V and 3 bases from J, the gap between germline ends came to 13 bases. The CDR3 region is CASSLVAGEGYEQYF. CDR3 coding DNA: TGTGCCAGCAGCTTAGTGGCAGGGGAGGGCTACGAGCAGTACTTC.

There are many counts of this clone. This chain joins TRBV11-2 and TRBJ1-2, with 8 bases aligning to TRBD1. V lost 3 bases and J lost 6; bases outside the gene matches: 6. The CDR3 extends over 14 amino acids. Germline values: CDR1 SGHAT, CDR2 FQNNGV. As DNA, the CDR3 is TGTGCCAGCAGCTTGGTCAGGGGGCGGAATGGCTACACCTTC. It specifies CASSLVRGRNGYTF.

DNA of the CDR3: TGTGCCAGCAGTGACAGGGGGCTCCCGCAAGAGACCCAGTACTTC. This gives the protein CASSDRGLPQETQYF. The gene calls are TRBV2 and TRBJ2-5; 8 nucleotides match TRBD1. The germline V gene encodes CDR1 SNHLY and CDR2 FYNNEI. This CDR3 is built from 15 residues. The ends lost 3 bases at V and 2 bases at J; junction bases unmatched: 5.

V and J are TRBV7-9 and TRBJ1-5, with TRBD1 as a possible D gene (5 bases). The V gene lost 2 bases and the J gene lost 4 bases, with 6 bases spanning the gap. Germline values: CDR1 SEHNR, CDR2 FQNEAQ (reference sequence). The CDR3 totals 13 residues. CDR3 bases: TGTGCCAGCAGCTTAAGACAGAATCAGCCCCAGCATTTT. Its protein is CASSLRQNQPQHF.

Here the CDR3 DNA reads TGCGCCAGCAGCGGCCAGCGGGGGTCGGAGACCCAGTACTTC. Encoded protein: CASSGQRGSETQYF. This sequence joins TRBV5-1 and TRBJ2-5; 8 positions agree with TRBD2. There are 14 residues in the CDR3. The J segment lost 5 bases and the V segment lost 4 bases, leaving 7 bases of the junction unmatched. CDR1 and CDR2 from the germline V gene are SGHRS and YFSETQ.

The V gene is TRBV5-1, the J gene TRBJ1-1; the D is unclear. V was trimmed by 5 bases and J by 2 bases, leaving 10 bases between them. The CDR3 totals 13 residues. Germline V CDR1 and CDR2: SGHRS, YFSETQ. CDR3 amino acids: CASRGRRNTEAFF. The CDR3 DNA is TGCGCCAGCAGGGGCAGACGAAACACTGAAGCTTTCTTT.

The CDR3 nucleotides are TGTGCCAGTAGTCCCCTGGACAGGGGCCTTTTCCATCAGCCCCAGCATTTT. Amino acid sequence: CASSPLDRGLFHQPQHF. The rearrangement uses TRBV19 and TRBJ1-5; 9 positions match TRBD1. CDR1 is LNHDA and CDR2 is SQIVND in the germline V gene (reference sequence). The CDR3 spans 17 residues. V lost 5 bases, J lost 5 bases, and 13 bases stayed unmatched.

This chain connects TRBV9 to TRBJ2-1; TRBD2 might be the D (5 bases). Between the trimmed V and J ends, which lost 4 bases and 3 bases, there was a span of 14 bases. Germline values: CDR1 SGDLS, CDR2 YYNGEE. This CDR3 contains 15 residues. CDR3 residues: CASSPSTGSYNEQFF. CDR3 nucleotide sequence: TGTGCCAGCAGCCCTTCGACGGGGAGCTACAATGAGCAGTTCTTC.

The CDR3 region is CASSSRTGEVLPNSPLHF. The CDR3 coding sequence is TGTGCCAGCAGTTCAAGGACAGGGGAAGTTTTACCTAATTCACCCCTCCACTTT. The V and J genes are TRBV27 and TRBJ1-6; TRBD1 matches 9 bases. V shed 4 bases, J shed 6 bases, and the junction held 13 bases outside the gene matches. CDR1 and CDR2 (germline): MNHEY, SMNVEV (reference sequence). The CDR3 is 18 amino acids.

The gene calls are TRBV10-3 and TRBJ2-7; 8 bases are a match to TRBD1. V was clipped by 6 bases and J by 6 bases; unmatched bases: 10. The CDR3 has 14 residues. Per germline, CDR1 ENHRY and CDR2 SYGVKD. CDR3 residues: CAIRPQGATGEQYF. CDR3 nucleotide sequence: TGTGCCATCAGACCTCAGGGGGCCACGGGCGAGCAGTACTTC.